The source of this T cell receptor beta chain is a study of identical twins. TCRdb fed the 5' RACE reads into MiXCR, producing one record per CDR3 protein. The repertoire holds some 600,000 distinct CDR3 sequences, about 7% seen once, with roughly 1.5% in the top ten. CDR1 is MNHEY, CDR2 SVGAGI, per germline. This CDR3 is 14 amino acids long. Between the trimmed V and J ends, which lost 0 bases and 7 bases, there was a span of 10 bases. Notes on the study in general: Among beta out-of-frame sequences, excess sharing between twins appeared weaker. Analyses of zero insertions could, in part, be confounded by invariant MAIT and iNKT cells.

This clonotype was counted between two and nine times. What it recognizes is unknown. The same sample was also studied in work on yellow fever vaccine responses in identical twins.

This TCR was sampled from a woman between 18 and 29 years old in good health. V and J are TRBV6-5 and TRBJ2-1, with D unclear. Sequences were obtained from PBMCs. CDR3 loop: CASSYSGFGNEQFF. The CDR3 nucleotides read TGTGCCAGCAGTTACTCAGGCTTTGGAAATGAGCAGTTCTTC.